The clone carrying this T cell receptor beta chain was found many times. Antigen unknown. The CDR3 loop spans 16 amino acids. Looked up from germline, CDR1 is SGHVS and CDR2 is FQNEAQ. V was pared by 5 bases and J by 2 bases, with 7 bases of the junction left unmatched. This sample is drawn from a study of T cells in Graves' hyperthyroidism and ophthalmopathy. Study results and limitations: A model of 13 V-J pairs discriminated ophthalmopathy from stable hyperthyroidism. Expanded thyroid clonotypes (above 0.001) were mostly also found in blood.

Patients were excluded because of uncontrolled infection, other autoimmune disease, pregnancy or lactation. Using around 10 ml of fresh peripheral blood, PBMCs were prepared. Researchers amplified the TCR beta CDR3 regions from RNA transcripts. First-round RT-PCR targeting the TCR CDR3 was performed with the HTBI primer set. TCRdb redid the calling of the multiplex PCR reads with MiXCR, one entry per CDR3 protein. Seen here are approximately 690,000 distinct CDR3 sequences, about 15% observed once, and the top ten hold 12%. This sequence joins TRBV7-8 and TRBJ2-3, with 10 positions matching TRBD2. The sample consisted of blood. The TCR was taken from a woman between 45 and 60 years old with Graves' ophthalmopathy. CDR3 sequence reads: CASSRSGRSDTDTQYF. The CDR3 bases are TGTGCCAGCAGCCGTAGCGGGAGGTCTGACACAGATACGCAGTATTTT.